This T cell receptor beta chain was captured by sequencing in a study of shared clonotypes between healthy human individuals. Findings and limits, study-wide: Only blood was sampled; tissue repertoires likely differ. The diversity represented, both genetic and in exposure history, was limited by few donors. Sharing across a few donors was seen in 4% to 6.5% of naive CD4 clonotypes. Sorted-subset samples were not fully sequenced, rarefaction indicated.

Turning to this clone: What it recognizes is unknown.

CD8 cells regarded as naive lacked CD45RO, were positively chosen for CCR7, and omitted terminally differentiated effector memory CD45RA+ cells. This CDR3 contains 16 residues. Deletions cut 6 bases from V and 0 bases from J, with 15 bases between. Germline CDR1 SGHRS, CDR2 YFSETQ. Generated by immunoSEQ multiplex PCR, the TCRdb table keeps only in-frame clones and is missing some. The data show nearly 2 million clones, about 95% seen once. The sample was naive CD8+ T cells sorted from blood. The TCR comes from a man younger than 30 in good health. This rearrangement joins TRBV5-1 to TRBJ2-2; maybe TRBD2 (6 bases). The CDR3: CASTLWDSPNTGELFF. CDR3 nucleotide sequence: TGCGCCAGCACTCTATGGGACTCCCCGAACACCGGGGAGCTGTTTTTT.